This T cell receptor beta chain was recovered during a study of T cells in Graves' hyperthyroidism and ophthalmopathy. Study-level results: Most clonotypes expanded in the thyroid (above 0.001) were also present in blood.

CDR1 ENHRY and CDR2 SYGVKD come from the germline V gene. The length of the CDR3 is 15 residues. With 10 bases removed from V and 0 bases from J, the gap between germline ends came to 18 bases. TCR beta CDR3 sequences were amplified from RNA transcripts. In the first-round RT-PCR of the TCR CDR3, the HTBI primer set was used. TCRdb called the multiplex PCR reads again in MiXCR, with one record for every CDR3 protein. This table has around 520,000 distinct CDR3 sequences, 14% appearing once. Clinical symptoms, serum thyroxine and TRAb, thyroid ultrasound and orbital computed tomography together formed the diagnostic basis. Ten or more counts support this clonotype. Its antigen is not known.

The clonotype originates from a woman between 18 and 29 years old with Graves' hyperthyroidism. The V call is TRBV10-3, the J call TRBJ2-5; D gene uncertain. The sequenced sample was blood. CDR3 protein: CATAESAEYQETQYF. CDR3 DNA: TGTGCCACCGCCGAGAGCGCTGAGTACCAAGAGACCCAGTACTTC.